This T cell receptor (beta chain) was sequenced during a study of identical twins. A few counts support this clonotype. Its antigen is unidentified. One junction end disagrees with the germline gene, perhaps due to a read error. TCRdb passed the 5' RACE reads through MiXCR, listing each CDR3 protein once. The data contain 700,000 or so distinct CDR3 sequences, 21% of them seen just once; the ten biggest clones take up roughly 4%. Findings of the study overall: High-abundance cord blood beta clonotypes had fewer insertions; memory repertoires showed none. Models underestimated TCR alpha sharing (out-of-frame) in monozygotic twins. Part of the zero-insertion signal could reflect confounding by invariant MAIT and iNKT cells.

Separately, the same data were catalogued under a study of T cells expressing NK-cell markers.

The sample taken for sequencing was PBMCs. This clonotype was obtained from a young woman in good health.

Here the CDR3 DNA reads TGTGCCAGCAGTTACGGAGAGGAACAGCCCCAACATTTT. It codes for CASSYGEEQPQHF. This sequence joins TRBV6-2 or TRBV6-3 and TRBJ1-5; no clear D. CDR3 length: 13 residues. Germline CDR1 is MNHEY and CDR2 is SVGEGT.